This is a list of T cell receptor beta chains from one sample in a study of blood T cells in healthy people across ages. Using its own MiXCR run on the 5' RACE reads, TCRdb lists one record per CDR3 protein. The sample carries under 1,100,000 distinct CDR3 sequences, about 25% recorded once. These data also featured in a second study, about T cells of mothers and their children.

Sequencing input: blood. The receptors come from a girl between 2 and 10 years old in good health. Both conserved end residues are part of each CDR3. Fields, in order: clone size, V gene, J gene, D gene, CDR3 DNA, CDR3 protein. A D gene is named only where the DNA matches it firmly. Clone size is shown for a subset of rows, as once, few, many or a class of expanded clone.

size: few
V: TRBV3-1
J: TRBJ2-1
D: TRBD2
DNA: TGTGCCAGCAGCCAAGGGACTAGCGCGAACAATGAGCAGTTCTTC
CDR3: CASSQGTSANNEQFF

size: -
V: TRBV29-1
J: TRBJ2-7
D: TRBD2
DNA: TGCAGCGTTGAGGGACTAGCGGAAACCTACGAGCAGTACTTC
CDR3: CSVEGLAETYEQYF

size: few
V: TRBV7-9
J: TRBJ1-1
D: -
DNA: TGTGCCAGCAGCTCCGGGGACACGGCGAATGAAGCTTTCTTT
CDR3: CASSSGDTANEAFF

size: few
V: TRBV7-8
J: TRBJ1-4
D: -
DNA: TGTGCCAGCAGCTTAGGAGGTAGCCCACACTTAGATGAAAAACTGTTTTTT
CDR3: CASSLGGSPHLDEKLFF

size: -
V: TRBV7-3
J: TRBJ2-3
D: -
DNA: TGTGCCAGCAGCTCCCGTAATTCAGATACGCAGTATTTT
CDR3: CASSSRNSDTQYF

size: many
V: TRBV6-5
J: TRBJ1-1
D: -
DNA: TGTGCCAGCAGTTTCATACCGGGAGAAGCTTTCTTT
CDR3: CASSFIPGEAFF

size: -
V: TRBV4-1
J: TRBJ2-5
D: -
DNA: TGCGCCAGCAGCGCCGTAGCGGTAGAGACCCAGTACTTC
CDR3: CASSAVAVETQYF

size: -
V: TRBV27
J: TRBJ2-2
D: TRBD1
DNA: TGTGCCAGCAGTTTCTCCCTGGGACAGGGTCGGTACGGCACCGGGGAGCTGTTTTTT
CDR3: CASSFSLGQGRYGTGELFF

size: few
V: TRBV7-2
J: TRBJ2-1
D: -
DNA: TGTGCCAGCAGCTTAGGAACGGGGAGGAGTGAGCAGTTCTTC
CDR3: CASSLGTGRSEQFF

size: few
V: TRBV12-3/TRBV12-4
J: TRBJ2-3
D: -
DNA: TGTGCCAGCAGGGGGGAGCACCGGGAAGATACGCAGTATTTT
CDR3: CASRGEHREDTQYF

size: once
V: TRBV5-6
J: TRBJ2-1
D: -
DNA: TGTGCCAGCAGCTTGTTTAAGAGGGCCTACAATGAGCAGTTCTTC
CDR3: CASSLFKRAYNEQFF

size: -
V: TRBV5-1
J: TRBJ2-7
D: -
DNA: TGCGCCAGCAGCTTGGTGGTGGAATCCTACGAGCAGTACTTC
CDR3: CASSLVVESYEQYF

size: few
V: TRBV10-3
J: TRBJ2-5
D: -
DNA: TGTGCCGTCAATTCGGGGGCCGGCGAGGAGACCCAGTACTTC
CDR3: CAVNSGAGEETQYF

size: -
V: TRBV6-2/TRBV6-3
J: TRBJ1-1
D: -
DNA: TGTGCCAGCCTCACGGAGGGTAGGACTGAAGCTTTCTTT
CDR3: CASLTEGRTEAFF

size: -
V: TRBV13
J: TRBJ1-4
D: -
DNA: TGTGCCAGCAGCCTAACAGGGCTTGAGGAAAAACTGTTTTTT
CDR3: CASSLTGLEEKLFF

size: -
V: TRBV4-2
J: TRBJ1-2
D: -
DNA: TGTGCCAGCAGCCGGTCGGGGGAAGGGAGCAGCTATGGCTACACCTTC
CDR3: CASSRSGEGSSYGYTF

size: few
V: TRBV3-1
J: TRBJ1-1
D: -
DNA: TGTGCCAGCCAAGAACGCGATACTGAAGCTTTCTTT
CDR3: CASQERDTEAFF

size: -
V: TRBV20-1
J: TRBJ2-5
D: -
DNA: TGCAGTACGCTCATTGAGGAGAACCAAGAGACCCAGTACTTC
CDR3: CSTLIEENQETQYF

size: few
V: TRBV12-3/TRBV12-4
J: TRBJ2-7
D: -
DNA: TGTGCCAGCAGTTTGGGGGGCCCGGTCTCGCAGTACTTC
CDR3: CASSLGGPVSQYF

size: few
V: TRBV7-2
J: TRBJ2-5
D: TRBD2
DNA: TGTGCCAGCAGCCCCGTAGCGGGGGCTGGGGAGACCCAGTACTTC
CDR3: CASSPVAGAGETQYF

size: -
V: TRBV19
J: TRBJ2-1
D: TRBD2
DNA: TGTGCCAGTAGTATTGGCGGGGGTACTAATGAGCAGTTCTTC
CDR3: CASSIGGGTNEQFF

size: few
V: TRBV2
J: TRBJ1-4
D: -
DNA: TGTGCCACCAAACTCATAGACAGTAATGAAAAACTGTTTTTT
CDR3: CATKLIDSNEKLFF

size: few
V: TRBV7-9
J: TRBJ2-5
D: TRBD1
DNA: TGTGCCAGCAGCACCAAGACAGGGTTGAGAGAGACCCAGTACTTC
CDR3: CASSTKTGLRETQYF

size: -
V: TRBV9
J: TRBJ1-1
D: TRBD1
DNA: TGTGCCAGCAGCTCACACGAACAGGGGACTGAAGCTTTCTTT
CDR3: CASSSHEQGTEAFF

size: few
V: TRBV12-3/TRBV12-4
J: TRBJ2-5
D: -
DNA: TGTGCCAGCAGTTTTGGGGGCCAGACCCAGTACTTC
CDR3: CASSFGGQTQYF

size: -
V: TRBV12-3/TRBV12-4
J: TRBJ2-3
D: TRBD1
DNA: TGTGCCAGCAGTTTTGGAGGACAGGGACAGGGGGATACGCAGTATTTT
CDR3: CASSFGGQGQGDTQYF

size: few
V: TRBV7-8
J: TRBJ2-5
D: -
DNA: TGTGCCAGCAGCTACCGGGACGACTCAGAGACCCAGTACTTC
CDR3: CASSYRDDSETQYF

size: -
V: TRBV27
J: TRBJ2-5
D: -
DNA: TGTGCCAGTAGACCCTCTCGGACTAACCCGGCGGAGACCCAGTACTTC
CDR3: CASRPSRTNPAETQYF

size: few
V: TRBV11-1
J: TRBJ2-5
D: -
DNA: TGTGCCAGCAGCCACGGACCCACCCCGAATGAAGAGACCCAGTACTTC
CDR3: CASSHGPTPNEETQYF

size: few
V: TRBV6-5
J: TRBJ1-1
D: -
DNA: TGTGCCAGCAGTTACGGTGGGACGGGGCTGGGGTATCCTGAAGCTTTCTTT
CDR3: CASSYGGTGLGYPEAFF

size: few
V: TRBV29-1
J: TRBJ2-2
D: -
DNA: TGCAGCGTTGGGCTTCGCGTGGTGGGACCGGGGGAGCTGTTTTTT
CDR3: CSVGLRVVGPGELFF

size: -
V: TRBV7-8
J: TRBJ1-6
D: -
DNA: TGTGCCAGCAGCTTACTGGCCAGCTATAATTCACCCCTCCACTTT
CDR3: CASSLLASYNSPLHF

size: -
V: TRBV7-9
J: TRBJ1-2
D: TRBD1
DNA: TGTGCCAGCAGCCGACTGACAGGGAATGGCTACACCTTC
CDR3: CASSRLTGNGYTF

size: -
V: TRBV10-3
J: TRBJ2-5
D: TRBD2
DNA: TGTGCCAGGGGGACTAGCGGGTTCTTC
CDR3: CARGTSGFF

size: -
V: TRBV27
J: TRBJ2-7
D: -
DNA: TGTGCCAGCAGTTTAGGGAGCGCACTATACGAGCAGTACTTC
CDR3: CASSLGSALYEQYF

size: -
V: TRBV29-1
J: TRBJ1-2
D: TRBD1
DNA: TGCAGCGACAGGAACAGGGGGAGCTATGGCTACACCTTC
CDR3: CSDRNRGSYGYTF

size: -
V: TRBV11-3
J: TRBJ2-5
D: -
DNA: TGTGCCAGCAGCTCCTTTACAAATGAGCAGCTCTTC
CDR3: CASSSFTNEQLF

size: -
V: TRBV5-1
J: TRBJ2-2
D: -
DNA: TGCGCCAGCAGCTTGGCCACTAGCAGGACCGGGGAGCTGTTTTTT
CDR3: CASSLATSRTGELFF

size: -
V: TRBV29-1
J: TRBJ2-5
D: -
DNA: TGCAGCTCCCGACGGAATCAAGAGACCCAGTACTTC
CDR3: CSSRRNQETQYF

size: few
V: TRBV20-1
J: TRBJ2-1
D: -
DNA: TGCAGTGCTAGAGTCCGGTGGTCCGCGGGGTACAATGAGCAGTTCTTC
CDR3: CSARVRWSAGYNEQFF

size: -
V: TRBV15
J: TRBJ2-2
D: -
DNA: TGTGCCACCAGCAGAGAATGGGGGGAGCTGTTTTTT
CDR3: CATSREWGELFF

size: -
V: TRBV20-1
J: TRBJ1-2
D: -
DNA: TGCAGTGGCCAGCCGGGGGGCGGTGGTGGCTACACCTTC
CDR3: CSGQPGGGGGYTF

size: -
V: TRBV7-9
J: TRBJ2-4
D: TRBD2
DNA: TGTGCCAGCGGGATAGCGGGAGGTCCCAAAAACATTCAGTACTTC
CDR3: CASGIAGGPKNIQYF

size: few
V: TRBV19
J: TRBJ2-1
D: -
DNA: TGTGCCAGTAGTATAGAGCCCGGATCCTACAATGAGCAGTTCTTC
CDR3: CASSIEPGSYNEQFF

size: -
V: TRBV4-2
J: TRBJ2-3
D: -
DNA: TGTGCCAGCAGCCAAGATACTGAAGCGCGTTTCACAGATACGCAGTATTTT
CDR3: CASSQDTEARFTDTQYF

size: few
V: TRBV6-2/TRBV6-3
J: TRBJ2-1
D: TRBD2
DNA: TGTGCCAGCAGTTCCTTCCCTACTAGCGGGATCAGCAATGAGCAGTTCTTC
CDR3: CASSSFPTSGISNEQFF

size: -
V: TRBV3-1
J: TRBJ2-7
D: TRBD2
DNA: TGTGCCAGCAGCCTCAGCGGGAGGACGTACTACGAGCAGTACTTC
CDR3: CASSLSGRTYYEQYF

size: -
V: TRBV12-3/TRBV12-4
J: TRBJ2-1
D: -
DNA: TGTGCCAGCAGTTCGCAGGCAGATCAGTTCTTC
CDR3: CASSSQADQFF